The 14 T cell receptor beta chains presented below share a single source sample, sequenced in a study of T cell repertoires in cytomegalovirus infection. Using its own MiXCR run on the reads, TCRdb lists one record per CDR3 protein. The table records 450,000 to 650,000 distinct CDR3 sequences, more than 20% of them present only once. The source material was PBMCs. The receptors were sampled from a human donor in good health (CMV status not recorded). Some clones in this sample may be carry-over from other donors' samples.

The gene calls are TRBV27 and TRBJ2-5; 15 bases map to TRBD2. V lost 6 bases and J lost 5; bases outside the gene matches: 4. The germline gives CDR1 MNHEY, CDR2 SMNVEV (reference sequence). The CDR3 consists of 15 residues. CDR3 protein: CASSAGTSGRETQYF. The CDR3 DNA reads as TGTGCCAGCAGCGCCGGGACTAGCGGGAGGGAGACCCAGTACTTC.

The gene calls are TRBV6-5 and TRBJ1-4; no clear D gene. Germline CDR1 and CDR2: MNHEY and SVGAGI. With 0 bases removed from V and 7 bases from J, the gap between germline ends came to 9 bases. CDR3 size: 14 residues. CDR3 bases: TGTGCCAGCAGTTACTCCCAACAGACTGAAAAACTGTTTTTT. Translated: CASSYSQQTEKLFF.

V is TRBV28 and J is TRBJ2-7, with TRBD2 identical over 9 bases. This CDR3 is 14 amino acids long. Trimming removed 3 bases from V and 3 bases from J; junction bases left unmatched: 3. Germline V lookup: CDR1 MDHEN, CDR2 SYDVKM. This chain's CDR3 is CASSFSGRNYEQYF. CDR3 bases: TGTGCCAGCAGTTTTAGCGGGAGAAACTACGAGCAGTACTTC.

This clonotype was seen a few times. V gene TRBV6-1 combines with J gene TRBJ1-3; no clear D gene. CDR3 length: 15 residues. V gave up 6 bases and J gave up 0 bases, with 12 bases separating them. Germline CDR1 and CDR2: MNHNS and SASEGT. The CDR3 reads CASRMIYSSGNTIYF. CDR3 DNA sequence: TGTGCCAGCAGGATGATCTATAGCTCTGGAAACACCATATATTTT.

This clonotype was counted between two and nine times. V usage is TRBV6-2 or TRBV6-3 and J usage is TRBJ2-1; perhaps TRBD1 as D (5 bases). With 2 bases removed from V and 2 bases from J, the gap between germline ends came to 10 bases. From germline, CDR1 is MNHEY and CDR2 SVGEGT. The CDR3 is 15 amino acids. The CDR3 DNA reads as TGTGCCAGCAGTTACGGCAGGGTCGCCTACAATGAGCAGTTCTTC. Translation gives CASSYGRVAYNEQFF.

The gene calls are TRBV6-2 or TRBV6-3 and TRBJ2-7; 7 positions agree with TRBD2. CDR3 length equals 14 residues. CDR1 is MNHEY, CDR2 SVGEGT, per germline. V shed 6 bases, J shed 3 bases, and the junction held 8 bases outside the gene matches. DNA for the CDR3: TGTGCCAGCAGCCCTACGACTAGCAGCTACGAGCAGTACGTC. Protein: CASSPTTSSYEQYV.

This chain joins TRBV4-1 and TRBJ1-1; the match to TRBD1 covers 7 bases. The junction had 8 bases not matched to a gene; V was cut back by 4 bases and J by 3 bases. Germline loops: CDR1 MGHRA, CDR2 YSYEKL. The length of the CDR3 is 15 residues. In DNA form, the CDR3 reads TGCGCCAGCAGCCCTACAGGGGCGAGGGACACTGAAGCTTTCTTT. It encodes CASSPTGARDTEAFF.

The rearrangement joins TRBV5-4 to TRBJ2-2, with D possibly matching TRBD2 (5 bases). There are 15 residues in the CDR3. Germline CDR1 and CDR2: SGHNT and YYREEE (reference sequence). Trimming cost V 2 bases and J 6 bases, with 14 bases left between them. The CDR3 reads CASSFDLRESGELFF. CDR3 DNA sequence: TGTGCCAGCAGCTTTGATCTAAGGGAGTCCGGGGAGCTGTTTTTT.

This clonotype was seen at least ten times. CDR3 sequence (DNA): TGTGCCAGCAGTACCACAACAGATACGCAGTATTTT. It translates to CASSTTTDTQYF. The chain recombines TRBV28 with TRBJ2-3; the D is unclear. The V end lost 5 bases, the J end lost 3 bases, and 6 bases lay between the germline ends. CDR3 length: 12 amino acids. Germline V CDR1 and CDR2: MDHEN, SYDVKM.

This clonotype was counted only a few times. The chain is built from TRBV20-1 and TRBJ1-6; TRBD1 might be the D (6 bases). V lost 1 base to trimming and J lost 10 bases, with 17 bases between them. The CDR3 covers 15 residues. Germline V gives CDR1 DFQATT, CDR2 SNEGSKA (reference sequence). The CDR3 is CSARASTGPESPLHF. The CDR3 DNA sequence: TGCAGTGCTAGAGCCTCGACAGGCCCGGAGTCACCCCTCCACTTT.

Only one count was recorded for this clonotype. J is TRBJ1-6 and V is TRBV20-1; TRBD1 agrees at 9 bases. The germline V gene has CDR1 DFQATT and CDR2 SNEGSKA (reference sequence). Trimming took 4 bases from V and 8 from J; bases not matched to a gene: 12. The CDR3 has 16 amino acids. The CDR3: CSATQGARRSHSPLHF. In nucleotides, the CDR3 is TGCAGTGCTACACAGGGGGCAAGGCGTAGTCATTCACCCCTCCACTTT.

The V and J genes are TRBV6-1 and TRBJ2-3; no definite D call. Per germline, CDR1 MNHNS and CDR2 SASEGT. There are 14 residues in the CDR3. V lost 5 bases and J 2 bases, leaving 11 bases between the germline ends. CDR3 sequence: CASSNQKLTDTQYF. The CDR3 nucleotides are TGTGCCAGCAGTAACCAAAAGCTCACAGATACGCAGTATTTT.

Remarks on this clonotype: One junction end disagrees with the germline gene, perhaps due to a read error. The J gene is TRBJ1-1, the V gene TRBV5-3; unclear D gene. TRBV5-3 is annotated as an ORF whose role is uncertain. This CDR3 comprises 14 residues. As DNA, the CDR3 is TGTGCCAGCAGCTTGAGGTCACGCAACAATCGGGCTTTCTTT. Protein sequence: CASSLRSRNNRAFF.

This clonotype has a handful of counts. J is TRBJ1-1 and V is TRBV29-1; D is undetermined. The ends were cut back, 1 base at V and 8 bases at J, with 5 bases in the middle. Per germline, CDR1 SQVTM and CDR2 ANQGSEA. The CDR3 is 10 amino acids. Written as DNA, the CDR3 is TGCAGCGTTGAAGTAGTGGAAGCTTTCTTT. Protein product: CSVEVVEAFF.